A single sample gave rise to the 28 T cell receptor beta chains below, sequenced in a study of OX40 agonist ivuxolimab in advanced cancers. Clones were read by immunoSEQ multiplex PCR, and TCRdb kept only the in-frame ones, dropping some. The data show about 44,000 clones, approximately 86% seen once. This specimen was CD4+ or CD8+ T cells sorted from blood, taken in a trial of the OX40 agonist ivuxolimab. Receptors originate from an adult with an advanced solid tumor such as melanoma, head and neck, liver or kidney cancer.

The V gene is TRBV9, the J gene TRBJ2-7; a weak D match, TRBD2 (6 bases). Trimming removed 0 bases from V and 4 bases from J, with 11 bases in between. The CDR3 covers 14 residues. The germline gives CDR1 SGDLS, CDR2 YYNGEE. As DNA, the CDR3 is TGTGCCAGCAGCGTAGCGTCAGGGAGGTACGAGCAGTACTTC. It codes for CASSVASGRYEQYF.

Within the sample, this clone is medium-sized. The rearrangement links TRBV6-5 to TRBJ1-1; 11 bases are shared with TRBD1. The CDR3 loop spans 16 amino acids. With V trimmed by 4 bases and J by 2 bases, 6 bases remained unmatched. In germline, CDR1 is MNHEY, CDR2 SVGAGI. The CDR3 reads CASSFTGTGGNTEAFF. Here the CDR3 DNA reads TGTGCCAGCAGTTTTACAGGGACAGGGGGAAACACTGAAGCTTTCTTT.

The rearrangement links TRBV2 to TRBJ2-5, with D unresolved. The CDR3 has 15 residues. With 5 bases removed from V and 0 bases from J, the gap between germline ends came to 13 bases. CDR1 and CDR2 from the germline V gene are SNHLY and FYNNEI. The CDR3, as DNA: TGTGCCAGCAGTCCAACAGTACTGTACCAAGAGACCCAGTACTTC. Its protein is CASSPTVLYQETQYF.

This chain connects TRBV5-8 to TRBJ2-3, with TRBD2 matching over 8 bases. The CDR3 is 15 residues long. Per germline, CDR1 SGHTS and CDR2 YDEGEE. V was pared by 5 bases and J by 2 bases, with 7 bases of the junction left unmatched. This chain's CDR3 is CASSLSGGLTDTQYF. The CDR3 nucleotides are TGTGCCAGCAGTTTGAGCGGGGGCCTCACAGATACGCAGTATTTT.

The chain uses TRBV5-6 and TRBJ1-5; 8 bases line up with TRBD1. The germline gives CDR1 SGHDT, CDR2 YYEEEE. J gave up 7 bases and V 4 bases, and 7 bases lay outside the gene matches. This CDR3 contains 14 residues. The CDR3 region has the DNA TGTGCCAGCAGCCACGCAGGGGGCTGGCAGCCCCAGCATTTT. Encoded protein: CASSHAGGWQPQHF.

The J gene is TRBJ2-5, the V gene TRBV7-2, with 11 bases identical to TRBD1. Germline-derived CDR1 and CDR2 are SGHTA and FQGNSA. The CDR3 is 15 residues long. V was clipped by 1 base and J by 5 bases; unmatched bases: 3. CDR3 residues: CASSLGTGGWETQYF. The CDR3, as DNA: TGTGCCAGCAGCTTAGGGACAGGGGGCTGGGAGACCCAGTACTTC. Variable domain in full (rest from reference TRBV7-2 and TRBJ2-5): GAGVSQSPSNKVTEKGKDVELRCDPISGHTALYWYRQSLGQGLEFLIYFQGNSAPDKSGLPSDRFSAERTGGSVSTLTIQRTQQEDSAVYLCASSLGTGGWETQYFGPGTRLLVL.

CDR3 amino acids: CASGPRADTDTQYF. The CDR3, as DNA: TGTGCTAGTGGTCCCAGAGCTGACACAGATACGCAGTATTTT. The V call is TRBV12-5, the J call TRBJ2-3; D is undetermined. The CDR3 runs to 14 residues. The germline V and J ends were trimmed by 5 bases and 2 bases, with 11 bases remaining between them. Germline V CDR1 and CDR2: LGHNT, FRNRAP.

The rearrangement links TRBV7-4 to TRBJ2-3; TRBD2 matches at 10 bases. The CDR3 is made up of 15 amino acids. Looked up from germline, CDR1 is SGHVT and CDR2 is SQSDAQ. V lost 5 bases, J lost 5 bases, and 7 bases stayed unmatched. As DNA, the CDR3 is TGTGCCAGCAGCACCAGCGGGGGGGAGAGAGATACGCAGTATTTT. This encodes CASSTSGGERDTQYF.

This chain joins TRBV28 and TRBJ1-1; D perhaps matches TRBD1 (6 bases). The CDR3 consists of 15 residues. The germline V and J ends were trimmed by 6 bases and 0 bases, with 14 bases remaining between them. Germline lookup yields CDR1 MDHEN and CDR2 SYDVKM. The CDR3 nucleotides are TGTGCCAGCAGCCTCCGGGACAACATGAACACTGAAGCTTTCTTT. Translation: CASSLRDNMNTEAFF.

The CDR3 region is CASSLRPSGGGTDTQYF. For the CDR3, the DNA is TGTGCCAGCAGCTTACGTCCTAGCGGGGGAGGAACAGATACGCAGTATTTT. The V call is TRBV7-3, the J call TRBJ2-3; 10 bases match TRBD2. Trimming cost V 2 bases and J 3 bases; bases outside gene matches: 8. Germline CDR1 and CDR2: SGHTA and FQGTGA. This CDR3 has 17 residues.

This sequence joins TRBV6-1 and TRBJ2-7, with D unclear. V shed 5 bases and J shed 0 bases, with 11 bases lying between them. This CDR3 spans 14 amino acids. Germline V CDR1 and CDR2: MNHNS, SASEGT. CDR3 DNA sequence: TGTGCCAGCAGTTTAGCCTCATACTCCTACGAGCAGTACTTC. Translation: CASSLASYSYEQYF.

This sequence joins TRBV5-6 and TRBJ1-1; the D is unclear. The CDR3 is 15 residues long. The germline V gene encodes CDR1 SGHDT and CDR2 YYEEEE. The V end was cut by 4 bases, the J end by 5 bases, with 18 bases between. The chain's CDR3 is CASSGWGGLRTEAFF. The CDR3 DNA follows: TGTGCCAGCAGCGGATGGGGAGGGCTAAGGACTGAAGCTTTCTTT. Supplemented by reference TRBV5-6 and TRBJ1-1, the full variable domain reads DAGVTQSPTHLIKTRGQQVTLRCSPKSGHDTVSWYQQALGQGPQFIFQYYEEEERQRGNFPDRFSGHQFPNYSSELNVNALLLGDSALYLCASSGWGGLRTEAFFGQGTRLTVV.

This chain links TRBV30 with TRBJ2-3, with unresolved D. The CDR3 is 13 residues long. The V gene's germline CDR1 is GTSNPN and CDR2 SVGIG (reference sequence). V was clipped by 1 base and J by 4 bases, with 9 bases between them. The CDR3 region has the DNA TGTGCCTGGAGTGGGGGATTCGCAGATACGCAGTATTTT. Encoded protein: CAWSGGFADTQYF.

The rearrangement uses TRBV9 and TRBJ2-7; no definite D call. CDR1 and CDR2 (germline): SGDLS, YYNGEE. The CDR3 loop spans 14 amino acids. V lost 3 bases to trimming and J lost 0 bases, with 10 bases between them. CDR3 DNA: TGTGCCAGCAGCGACACTCACCTCTCCTACGAGCAGTACTTC. It encodes CASSDTHLSYEQYF. The variable domain in full, with the rest retrieved from reference TRBV9 and TRBJ2-7, is DSGVTQTPKHLITATGQRVTLRCSPRSGDLSVYWYQQSLDQGLQFLIQYYNGEERAKGNILERFSAQQFPDLHSELNLSSLELGDSALYFCASSDTHLSYEQYFGPGTRLTVT.

This clone has just one count. V gene TRBV2 combines with J gene TRBJ2-1, with a possible D match to TRBD1 (6 bases). The germline CDR1 and CDR2 sequences are SNHLY and FYNNEI. V shed 9 bases and J shed 9 bases, with 21 bases lying between them. This CDR3 contains 14 residues. CDR3 DNA: TGTGCCAGTACCTTCGGCGGCACCAGGGGTGAGCAGTTCTTC. Its protein is CASTFGGTRGEQFF.

This clone was detected only once. The J gene is TRBJ1-6, the V gene TRBV10-3, with D hard to call. Per germline, CDR1 ENHRY and CDR2 SYGVKD. This CDR3 has 16 residues. V shed 0 bases and J shed 10 bases, with 16 bases lying between them. The DNA of the CDR3 is TGTGCCATCAGTGAGTCAACAGAGAAGAATGTATCACCCCTCCACTTT. Translation: CAISESTEKNVSPLHF.

The rearrangement links TRBV11-1 to TRBJ1-1; D call uncertain. V gave up 1 base and J gave up 4 bases, with 4 bases separating them. Germline CDR1 reads SGHAT; CDR2 reads FQDESV (reference sequence). The CDR3 totals 12 residues. The CDR3 bases are TGTGCCAGCAGCTTAGTCTTCACTGAAGCTTTCTTT. It yields the protein CASSLVFTEAFF.

This clone was seen once. The V call is TRBV11-1, the J call TRBJ2-2; D unclear. The CDR3 spans 13 residues. The ends were cut back, 1 base at V and 3 bases at J, with 3 bases in the middle. CDR1 SGHAT and CDR2 FQDESV come from the germline V gene (reference sequence). The CDR3 is CASSLGYTGELFF. CDR3 DNA sequence: TGTGCCAGCAGCTTAGGGTACACCGGGGAGCTGTTTTTT. The whole variable domain, remainder taken from reference TRBV11-1 and TRBJ2-2, is EAEVAQSPRYKITEKSQAVAFWCDPISGHATLYWYRQILGQGPELLVQFQDESVVDDSQLPKDRFSAERLKGVDSTLKIQPAELGDSAMYLCASSLGYTGELFFGEGSRLTVL.

Here the CDR3 reads CASSFEDRGGTYEQYF. The CDR3 DNA sequence: TGTGCCAGCAGCTTTGAAGACAGGGGAGGGACCTACGAGCAGTACTTC. The rearrangement joins TRBV7-6 to TRBJ2-7, with D perhaps matching TRBD1 (8 bases). Trimming cost V 3 bases and J 2 bases, with 17 bases left between them. This CDR3 spans 16 amino acids. The germline V gene encodes CDR1 SGHVS and CDR2 FNYEAQ.

The rearrangement joins TRBV7-6 to TRBJ2-7; the match to TRBD1 covers 10 bases. The V segment lost 0 bases and the J segment 6 bases; nucleotides outside the gene matches: 5. Per the germline V gene, CDR1 is SGHVS and CDR2 is FNYEAQ. This CDR3 has 15 residues. DNA of the CDR3: TGTGCCAGCAGCTTAGCCGGGACAGGGGTCTCCGAGCAGTACTTC. Protein product: CASSLAGTGVSEQYF.

This clone has only one observation. This chain uses TRBV11-2 with TRBJ1-2; tentatively, D is TRBD1 (6 bases). Germline CDR1 reads SGHAT; CDR2 reads FQNNGV. Trimming took 3 bases from V and 4 from J, leaving 15 bases between them. The CDR3 contains 15 residues. CDR3 coding DNA: TGTGCCAGCAGCTTGGAGGGGGAGTTGGGCTATGGCTACACCTTC. This encodes CASSLEGELGYGYTF.

The V and J genes are TRBV7-8 and TRBJ1-1; no reliable D call. This CDR3 has 13 residues. Trimming left V 2 bases short and J 0 bases short, with 4 bases between. Germline assignment: CDR1 SGHVS and CDR2 FQNEAQ. The CDR3 protein is CASSLSLNTEAFF. In DNA, the CDR3 is TGTGCCAGCAGCTTATCGTTGAACACTGAAGCTTTCTTT.

In the case of this clone: The identical CDR3 is also encoded by other nucleotide sequences in the sample. The chain joins TRBV9 to TRBJ1-1, with 10 positions matching TRBD1. CDR1 is SGDLS and CDR2 is YYNGEE in the germline V gene. The CDR3 is 15 amino acids. Unmatched junction bases numbered 2, after V lost 2 bases and J lost 1 base. The CDR3 reads CASSVGTGANTEAFF. For the CDR3, the DNA is TGTGCCAGCAGCGTGGGGACAGGGGCGAACACTGAAGCTTTCTTT.

The genes are TRBV18 and TRBJ1-2; D uncertain. Germline V gene sequence: CDR1 KGHSH, CDR2 LQKENI. V was shortened by 3 bases and J by 0 bases, with 11 bases between the two germline ends. This CDR3 has 15 amino acids. Written as DNA, the CDR3 is TGTGCCAGCTCACCCAAGGAATCAGCTAACTATGGCTACACCTTC. Translation: CASSPKESANYGYTF.

The chain is built from TRBV29-1 and TRBJ1-2; D is unclear. The CDR3 has 14 amino acids. V was cut by 3 bases and J by 0 bases, with 11 bases left in between. Germline assignment: CDR1 SQVTM and CDR2 ANQGSEA. CDR3 residues: CSVEGTAPNYGYTF. For the CDR3, the DNA is TGCAGCGTTGAGGGCACAGCCCCTAACTATGGCTACACCTTC.

V usage is TRBV5-4 and J usage is TRBJ1-2; no clear D gene. V lost 0 bases, J lost 1 base, and 7 bases lay in between. In germline, CDR1 is SGHNT, CDR2 YYREEE (reference sequence). The CDR3 spans 14 residues. The CDR3 DNA sequence: TGTGCCAGCAGCTTGGATAACGGTAACTATGGCTACACCTTC. Amino acids: CASSLDNGNYGYTF.

The chain couples TRBV28 to TRBJ2-5; D call uncertain. Germline-derived CDR1 and CDR2 are MDHEN and SYDVKM. The CDR3 is made up of 13 amino acids. V lost 3 bases and J lost 7, with 12 bases in between. The CDR3 DNA follows: TGTGCCAGCAGTTTCGGACCGGACGGGACCCAGTACTTC. It yields the protein CASSFGPDGTQYF.

The chain links TRBV28 to TRBJ1-1; no firm D call. The CDR3 has 14 residues. V lost 3 bases and J 4 bases, leaving 12 bases between the germline ends. CDR1 and CDR2 (germline): MDHEN, SYDVKM. As DNA, the CDR3 is TGTGCCAGCAGTTTGGTGAAGGGAGGCACTGAAGCTTTCTTT. It specifies CASSLVKGGTEAFF.